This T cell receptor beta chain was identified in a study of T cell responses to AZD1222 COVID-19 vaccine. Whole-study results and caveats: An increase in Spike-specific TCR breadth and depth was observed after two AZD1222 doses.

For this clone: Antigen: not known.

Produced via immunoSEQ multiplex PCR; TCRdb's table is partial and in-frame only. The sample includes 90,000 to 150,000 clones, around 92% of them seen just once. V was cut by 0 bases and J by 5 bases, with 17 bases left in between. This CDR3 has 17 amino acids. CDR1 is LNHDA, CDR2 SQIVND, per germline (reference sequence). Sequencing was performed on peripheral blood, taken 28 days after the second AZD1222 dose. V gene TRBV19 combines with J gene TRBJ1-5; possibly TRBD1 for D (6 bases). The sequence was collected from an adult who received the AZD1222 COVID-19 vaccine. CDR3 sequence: CASSIESRLQGDQPQHF. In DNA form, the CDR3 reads TGTGCCAGTAGTATAGAATCCCGGTTACAGGGAGATCAGCCCCAGCATTTT.